These 30 T cell receptor beta chains were all obtained from the same sample, sequenced in a study of OX40 agonist ivuxolimab in advanced cancers. The data were produced by immunoSEQ multiplex PCR, yet TCRdb's version contains in-frame clones alone and is incomplete. The table has tens of thousands of clones, about 90% seen once. Sequencing used CD4+ or CD8+ T cells sorted from blood, obtained in a trial of the OX40 agonist ivuxolimab. The receptors derive from an adult with an advanced solid tumor such as melanoma, head and neck, liver or kidney cancer.

This chain links TRBV15 with TRBJ2-7; tentatively, D is TRBD1 (5 bases). Per germline, CDR1 LNHNV and CDR2 YYDKDF (reference sequence). Trimming left V 8 bases short and J 4 bases short, with 15 bases between. This CDR3 region has 13 residues. The CDR3 loop is CATANRNSYEQYF. DNA for the CDR3: TGTGCCACCGCAAACAGGAATTCATACGAGCAGTACTTC.

The J gene is TRBJ1-1, the V gene TRBV5-1; D is unclear. There are 13 residues in the CDR3. Germline assignment: CDR1 SGHRS and CDR2 YFSETQ. V was clipped by 0 bases and J by 1 base, with 4 bases between them. CDR3 in amino acids: CASSLVPNTEAFF. CDR3 bases: TGCGCCAGCAGCTTGGTACCGAACACTGAAGCTTTCTTT.

The rearrangement uses TRBV7-2 and TRBJ2-3; D remains ambiguous. Looked up from germline, CDR1 is SGHTA and CDR2 is FQGNSA. The CDR3 covers 12 residues. V was clipped by 5 bases and J by 5 bases, with 8 bases between them. The CDR3 DNA follows: TGTGCCAGCAGCCCGTCCATAGATACGCAGTATTTT. As protein: CASSPSIDTQYF.

The CDR3 bases are TGCGCCAGCAGCGGACTTGGGGGACAGGGGGCTTTGGGAGATACGCAGTATTTT. Its translation is CASSGLGGQGALGDTQYF. The chain has TRBV10-1 and TRBJ2-3; 12 bases line up with TRBD1. The CDR3 runs to 18 residues. After removal of 6 bases from V and 5 bases from J, the junction contained 15 bases not matched to a gene. CDR1 is WNHNN and CDR2 is SYGVQD in the germline V gene (reference sequence).

The V and J genes are TRBV7-2 and TRBJ2-7; D call uncertain. Deletions cut 5 bases from V and 6 bases from J, with 20 bases between. The CDR3 spans 15 residues. CDR1 and CDR2 (germline): SGHTA, FQGNSA. In nucleotides, the CDR3 is TGTGCCAGCAGCCGAATGGGCGGCCCCTCTGGCGAGCAGTACTTC. This gives the protein CASSRMGGPSGEQYF.

The V and J genes are TRBV28 and TRBJ1-1, with D possibly matching TRBD1 (5 bases). Germline lookup yields CDR1 MDHEN and CDR2 SYDVKM. Trimming shortened V by 9 bases and J by 4 bases, and 12 bases separated the two germline ends. The CDR3 totals 12 residues. CDR3 in DNA: TGTGCCAGTACTCTGGGGGGCACTGAAGCTTTCTTT. Translating gives CASTLGGTEAFF.

CDR3 amino acids: CASSGDRLTDTQYF. The CDR3 region has the DNA TGTGCCAGCAGTGGGGACAGACTCACAGATACGCAGTATTTT. The gene calls are TRBV6-6 and TRBJ2-3; 7 bases line up with TRBD1. With V trimmed by 5 bases and J by 2 bases, 4 bases remained unmatched. This CDR3 region has 14 residues. Germline-derived CDR1 and CDR2 are MNHNY and SVGAGI (reference sequence).

The chain combines TRBV7-2 with TRBJ2-7; TRBD2 is a possible D gene (7 bases). Germline V gene data show CDR1 as SGHTA and CDR2 as FQGNSA. The CDR3 is made up of 15 amino acids. The germline V and J ends were trimmed by 4 bases and 2 bases, with 15 bases remaining between them. CDR3 loop: CASSWGLAETYEQYF. CDR3 DNA: TGTGCCAGCAGCTGGGGGCTAGCGGAAACCTACGAGCAGTACTTC.

The chain has TRBV19 and TRBJ1-1; D perhaps matches TRBD1 (5 bases). The CDR3 is made up of 17 amino acids. Trimming removed 6 bases at V and 2 bases at J, with 22 bases between. Germline V gene data show CDR1 as LNHDA and CDR2 as SQIVND (reference sequence). The CDR3 sequence is CASRRGQGTVINTEAFF. CDR3 in DNA: TGTGCCAGTAGAAGAGGGCAGGGAACCGTAATTAACACTGAAGCTTTCTTT.

V usage is TRBV5-1 and J usage is TRBJ2-1; D is unclear. Germline V CDR1 and CDR2: SGHRS, YFSETQ. The CDR3 extends over 16 amino acids. The ends were cut back, 5 bases at V and 3 bases at J, with 18 bases in the middle. In nucleotides, the CDR3 is TGCGCCAGCAGGGGATGGCCCCAGGAGAGCTACAATGAGCAGTTCTTC. Amino acid sequence: CASRGWPQESYNEQFF.

This clone has more than one count but fewer than ten. The rearrangement uses TRBV28 and TRBJ1-1; TRBD1 aligns across 8 bases. The germline gives CDR1 MDHEN, CDR2 SYDVKM. CDR3 length: 14 residues. V dropped 6 bases and J dropped 4; count of bases not matched to a gene: 7. The CDR3 is CASRRHRGSTEAFF. The DNA of the CDR3 is TGTGCCAGCAGGAGGCACAGGGGGAGCACTGAAGCTTTCTTT.

The chain carries TRBV29-1 and TRBJ1-4; 10 bases line up with TRBD1. The CDR3 spans 14 residues. In germline, CDR1 is SQVTM, CDR2 ANQGSEA. V was clipped by 6 bases and J by 5 bases; unmatched bases: 6. The CDR3 nucleotides are TGCAGCGTCTCCCGGGACAGGGGAAATGAAAAACTGTTTTTT. This translates into CSVSRDRGNEKLFF.

The chain couples TRBV18 to TRBJ1-1; perhaps TRBD1 as D (6 bases). This CDR3 contains 12 residues. V lost 1 base, J lost 7 bases, and 7 bases lay in between. Germline-derived CDR1 and CDR2 are KGHSH and LQKENI. CDR3 protein: CASSPQGDEAFF. Here the CDR3 DNA reads TGTGCCAGCTCACCACAGGGGGATGAAGCTTTCTTT.

The V and J genes are TRBV5-1 and TRBJ2-1, with 7 nucleotides matching TRBD2. With 4 bases clipped from V and 4 bases from J, the junction kept 8 bases outside the gene matches. The CDR3 sequence is 15 residues long. Germline CDR1 is SGHRS and CDR2 is YFSETQ. CDR3 sequence: CASSLGGGGYNEQFF. DNA for the CDR3: TGCGCCAGCAGCCTCGGCGGGGGTGGGTACAATGAGCAGTTCTTC.

J is TRBJ1-1 and V is TRBV2; 8 nucleotides line up with TRBD1. From germline, CDR1 is SNHLY and CDR2 FYNNEI. The length of the CDR3 is 13 residues. Trimming at V came to 8 bases and at J to 0 bases, leaving 2 bases not matched to a gene. CDR3 sequence: CASETGVNTEAFF. As DNA, the CDR3 is TGTGCCAGCGAGACAGGGGTGAACACTGAAGCTTTCTTT.

The chain couples TRBV18 to TRBJ1-5; D is possibly TRBD1 (6 bases). In germline, CDR1 is KGHSH, CDR2 LQKENI. The V end lost 6 bases, the J end lost 1 base, and 16 bases lay between the germline ends. This CDR3 region has 16 residues. CDR3 loop: CASSQTGTGSNQPQHF. Written as DNA, the CDR3 is TGTGCCAGCTCCCAAACAGGGACTGGAAGCAATCAGCCCCAGCATTTT.

The chain recombines TRBV18 with TRBJ1-5; 9 bases align to TRBD1. This CDR3 comprises 16 residues. Per germline, CDR1 KGHSH and CDR2 LQKENI. V was pared by 3 bases and J by 3 bases, with 6 bases of the junction left unmatched. The CDR3 sequence: CASSPRGDRVNQPQHF. CDR3 nucleotide sequence: TGTGCCAGCTCACCGAGAGGGGACAGGGTCAATCAGCCCCAGCATTTT.

The rearrangement links TRBV7-9 to TRBJ2-1; 12 bases match TRBD2. The CDR3 has 15 amino acids. Germline lookup yields CDR1 SEHNR and CDR2 FQNEAQ (reference sequence). V trimming: 5 bases; J trimming: 13 bases; junction bases outside the gene matches: 12. The CDR3 reads CASSKRGLAGTAQFF. DNA of the CDR3: TGTGCCAGCAGCAAACGAGGACTAGCGGGGACGGCCCAGTTCTTC.

J is TRBJ1-2 and V is TRBV27; D not resolved. Trimming took off 2 bases at V and 0 bases at J, with 4 bases between the two ends. The germline gives CDR1 MNHEY, CDR2 SMNVEV (reference sequence). This CDR3 has 13 amino acids. This CDR3 is CASSLVANYGYTF. The CDR3 DNA sequence: TGTGCCAGCAGTTTAGTTGCTAACTATGGCTACACCTTC.

The CDR3 region has the DNA TGTGCCTGGAGTGGAGGACTCGATAACTCCTACGAGCAGTACTTC. Translating it yields CAWSGGLDNSYEQYF. The chain combines TRBV30 with TRBJ2-7; D might be TRBD2 (5 bases). The ends were cut back, 1 base at V and 0 bases at J, with 13 bases in the middle. The germline V gene encodes CDR1 GTSNPN and CDR2 SVGIG (reference sequence). The CDR3 extends over 15 amino acids. Supplemented by reference TRBV30 and TRBJ2-7, the full variable domain reads SQTIHQWPATLVQPVGSPLSLECTVEGTSNPNLYWYRQAAGRGLQLLFYSVGIGQISSEVPQNLSASRPQDRQFILSSKKLLLSDSGFYLCAWSGGLDNSYEQYFGPGTRLTVT.

The chain links TRBV5-1 to TRBJ1-4; D may be TRBD1 (5 bases). CDR1 SGHRS and CDR2 YFSETQ come from the germline V gene. The CDR3 has 13 amino acids. V dropped 4 bases and J dropped 5 bases, with 9 bases sitting between them. The CDR3 is CASSGGLNEKLFF. CDR3 bases: TGCGCCAGCAGCGGGGGATTAAATGAAAAACTGTTTTTT.

The gene calls are TRBV27 and TRBJ2-7; the D is unclear. Deletions cut 2 bases from V and 2 bases from J, with 10 bases between. The CDR3 has 14 amino acids. CDR1 is MNHEY, CDR2 SMNVEV, per germline (reference sequence). The CDR3 sequence is CASSLRGQPYEQYF. The CDR3 bases are TGTGCCAGCAGTTTACGCGGTCAGCCCTACGAGCAGTACTTC.

The chain links TRBV30 to TRBJ2-1; 8 bases align to TRBD2. CDR1 and CDR2 (germline): GTSNPN, SVGIG (reference sequence). This CDR3 comprises 13 residues. V gave up 8 bases and J gave up 4 bases; unmatched junction bases: 7. The CDR3 nucleotides read TGTGCCGCACTAGCGGACGGTTACAATGAGCAGTTCTTC. It encodes CAALADGYNEQFF. Using reference TRBV30 and TRBJ2-1 for the parts outside the CDR3, the full variable domain is SQTIHQWPATLVQPVGSPLSLECTVEGTSNPNLYWYRQAAGRGLQLLFYSVGIGQISSEVPQNLSASRPQDRQFILSSKKLLLSDSGFYLCAALADGYNEQFFGPGTRLTVL.

V usage is TRBV7-8 and J usage is TRBJ1-2; a possible D gene is TRBD1 (5 bases). Germline CDR1 is SGHVS and CDR2 is FQNEAQ. V was pared by 2 bases and J by 3 bases, with 7 bases between. The CDR3 contains 13 residues. The CDR3 sequence is CASSLRGDYGYTF. CDR3 coding DNA: TGTGCCAGCAGCTTACGGGGGGACTATGGCTACACCTTC.

CDR3 protein: CASNGQGPKVGELFF. CDR3 coding DNA: TGTGCCAGCAATGGACAGGGGCCAAAGGTCGGGGAGCTGTTTTTT. V usage is TRBV2 and J usage is TRBJ2-2; 9 positions match TRBD1. The V gene end was trimmed by 7 bases and the J gene end by 7 bases; junction bases not matched to a gene: 10. Germline assignment: CDR1 SNHLY and CDR2 FYNNEI. The CDR3 spans 15 residues.

The chain couples TRBV5-4 to TRBJ1-1; D might be TRBD1 (5 bases). The CDR3 has 14 residues. V was trimmed by 0 bases and J by 5 bases, leaving 11 bases between them. Germline CDR1 and CDR2: SGHNT and YYREEE (reference sequence). The DNA for the CDR3 is TGTGCCAGCAGCTTGGGGGGGGGAGGGACTGAAGCTTTCTTT. Residues: CASSLGGGGTEAFF. Combining the CDR3 with reference TRBV5-4 and TRBJ1-1 gives the whole variable domain ETGVTQSPTHLIKTRGQQVTLRCSSQSGHNTVSWYQQALGQGPQFIFQYYREEENGRGNFPPRFSGLQFPNYSSELNVNALELDDSALYLCASSLGGGGTEAFFGQGTRLTVV.

This chain uses TRBV15 with TRBJ2-5, with D perhaps given as TRBD1 or TRBD2 (5 bases each). V was pared by 5 bases and J by 5 bases, with 18 bases between. From germline, CDR1 is LNHNV and CDR2 YYDKDF (reference sequence). The CDR3 extends over 15 amino acids. The CDR3: CATSADRDGGETQYF. The CDR3 nucleotides read TGTGCCACCAGCGCGGACCGGGACGGCGGGGAGACCCAGTACTTC.

This sequence joins TRBV9 and TRBJ2-2, with 7 positions matching TRBD2. The CDR3 runs to 15 residues. J lost 6 bases, V lost 2 bases, and 7 bases had no gene match. Germline V gives CDR1 SGDLS, CDR2 YYNGEE. The CDR3 DNA follows: TGTGCCAGCAGCGTTGTCAGCGGGGTCGCCGGGGAGCTGTTTTTT. It encodes CASSVVSGVAGELFF.

Turning to this clone: A read error is possible here, since a much larger clone lies one base away. Within the sample, other DNA sequences also encode this same CDR3. This sequence joins TRBV11-2 and TRBJ1-2, with 9 bases lining up with TRBD1. Germline V gene lookup returns CDR1 SGHAT and CDR2 FQNNGV. CDR3 size: 13 residues. V shed 4 bases and J 5 bases; nucleotides not matched to a gene: 2. The CDR3 DNA reads TGTGCCAGCAGCTCAGGACAGGGGTATGGCTACACCTTC. It encodes CASSSGQGYGYTF. The full variable domain, rest sourced from reference TRBV11-2 and TRBJ1-2, is EAGVAQSPRYKIIEKRQSVAFWCNPISGHATLYWYQQILGQGPKLLIQFQNNGVVDDSQLPKDRFSAERLKGVDSTLKIQPAKLEDSAVYLCASSSGQGYGYTFGSGTRLTVV.

The chain couples TRBV13 to TRBJ1-3; weak D call: TRBD1 (6 bases). Germline loops: CDR1 PRHDT, CDR2 FYEKMQ (reference sequence). The V end was cut by 5 bases, the J end by 3 bases, with 17 bases between. The CDR3 totals 16 residues. The CDR3 protein is CASSPPLQGNGNTIYF. The CDR3 region has the DNA TGTGCCAGCAGCCCGCCACTACAGGGTAATGGAAACACCATATATTTT.